This T cell receptor (beta chain) was captured by sequencing in a study of T-cell reconstitution after alpha-beta-depleted transplantation in children. Germline lookup yields CDR1 SGDLS and CDR2 YYNGEE. There are 15 residues in the CDR3. V gave up 3 bases and J gave up 2 bases; unmatched junction bases: 7. A TCRbeta library incorporating unique molecular identifiers was prepared. Each CDR3 protein gets one entry after TCRdb re-called the PCR reads with MiXCR. Here the sample spans 450,000 to 600,000 distinct CDR3 sequences, about 31% being singletons. Sequenced material: PBMCs from the stem cell graft donor, taken from the stem cell graft. The chain recombines TRBV9 with TRBJ2-7; 8 bases line up with TRBD1. This clonotype was obtained from a human donor who donated a stem cell graft to a child with aplastic anemia. The DNA for the CDR3 is TGTGCCAGCAGCGATTCCGGGACAGGTGCCTACGAGCAGTACTTC. As protein: CASSDSGTGAYEQYF.